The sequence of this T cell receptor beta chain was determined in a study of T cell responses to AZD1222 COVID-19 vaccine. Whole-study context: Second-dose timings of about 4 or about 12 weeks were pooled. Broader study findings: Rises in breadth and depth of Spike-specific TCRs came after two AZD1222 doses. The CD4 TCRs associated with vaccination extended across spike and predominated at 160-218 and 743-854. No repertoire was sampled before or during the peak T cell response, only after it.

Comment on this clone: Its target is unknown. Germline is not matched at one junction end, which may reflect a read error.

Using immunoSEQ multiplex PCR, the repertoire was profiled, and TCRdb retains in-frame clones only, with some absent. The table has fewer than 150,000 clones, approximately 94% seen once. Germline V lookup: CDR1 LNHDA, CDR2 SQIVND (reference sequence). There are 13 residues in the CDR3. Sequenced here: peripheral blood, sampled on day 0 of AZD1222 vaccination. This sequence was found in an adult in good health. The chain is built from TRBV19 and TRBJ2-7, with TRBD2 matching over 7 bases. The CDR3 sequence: CASSGGSSHEQYF. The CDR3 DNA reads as TGTGCCAGTAGTGGCGGGAGCTCCCACGAGCAGTACTTC.